This T cell receptor beta chain stems from a study of CD8+CD57+ T cells in acquired aplastic anemia. Whole-study context: Sorted CD4+ and CD8+ cells yielded around 3.2 ug of DNA on average.

This clonotype showed up just a few times. The template used for profiling TCR beta VDJ and CDR3 was genomic DNA. MiXCR was run by TCRdb on the reads, yielding one entry per CDR3 protein. This sample has some 200,000 distinct CDR3 sequences, with roughly 55% found just once. Germline CDR1 and CDR2: SGHRS and YFSETQ. V lost 2 bases and J lost 8, with 11 bases in between. The CDR3 loop spans 14 amino acids. V and J are TRBV5-1 and TRBJ1-6; D not certain. The source of this sequence is a human donor in good health. The sample was sorted CD4+, CD8+, or CD8+CD57+ T cells (not recorded which) from PBMCs. Here the CDR3 DNA reads TGCGCCAGCAGCTTTGGAGGTGATGATTCACCCCTCCACTTT. This translates into CASSFGGDDSPLHF.